The clone carrying this T cell receptor (beta chain) was detected many times. The antigen remains unidentified. This record belongs to a study of regulatory T cells in long-lasting Graves disease. Notes on the study in general: Less diverse TCR repertoires were seen in persistent Graves' patients than in newly diagnosed ones. It was in persistent disease that TRBV28, TRBJ1-2 and TRBJ2-5 were favored.

The time point: newly diagnosed GD, antithyroid drugs for less than 3 months. The TCR library used RNA extracted from PBMCs. Enrollment of patients was through an endocrinology department in Xi'an, China. Germline values: CDR1 LGHDT, CDR2 YNNKEL (reference sequence). This CDR3 is 17 amino acids long. J gave up 4 bases and V 1 base, and 10 bases lay outside the gene matches. Construction of TCR beta libraries relied on iRepertoire HTBI primers and on Arm-PCR targeting CDR3 regions. TCRdb re-called the multiplex PCR reads through MiXCR, storing one row per CDR3 protein. The table records fewer than 550,000 distinct CDR3 sequences, about 17% of them present only once. In addition, the sample was reused for a study of T cells in Graves' hyperthyroidism and ophthalmopathy.

Sequenced material: peripheral blood mononuclear cells (PBMCs), taken at new diagnosis, from a patient treated with antithyroid drugs. The sequence came from a woman under 30 with Graves disease. The J gene is TRBJ2-5, the V gene TRBV3-1; 9 bases line up with TRBD2. CDR3 nucleotides: TGTGCCAGCAGCCAAGCCGGGGCGGGAGGGACGCGAGAGACCCAGTACTTC. Amino acids: CASSQAGAGGTRETQYF.